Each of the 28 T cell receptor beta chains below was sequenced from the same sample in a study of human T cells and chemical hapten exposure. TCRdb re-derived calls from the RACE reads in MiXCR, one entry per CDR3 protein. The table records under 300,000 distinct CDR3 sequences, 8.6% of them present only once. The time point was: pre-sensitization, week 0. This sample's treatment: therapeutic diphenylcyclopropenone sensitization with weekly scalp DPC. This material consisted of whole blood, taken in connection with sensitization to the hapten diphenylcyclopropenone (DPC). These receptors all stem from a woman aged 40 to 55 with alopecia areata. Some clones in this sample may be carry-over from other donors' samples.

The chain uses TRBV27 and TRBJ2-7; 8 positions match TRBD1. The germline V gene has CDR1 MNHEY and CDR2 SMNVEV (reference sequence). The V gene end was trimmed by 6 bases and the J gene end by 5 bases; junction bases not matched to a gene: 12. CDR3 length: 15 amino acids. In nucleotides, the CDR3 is TGTGCCAGCAGCCAAACCGCGACAGGGGATAACGAGCAGTACTTC. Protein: CASSQTATGDNEQYF.

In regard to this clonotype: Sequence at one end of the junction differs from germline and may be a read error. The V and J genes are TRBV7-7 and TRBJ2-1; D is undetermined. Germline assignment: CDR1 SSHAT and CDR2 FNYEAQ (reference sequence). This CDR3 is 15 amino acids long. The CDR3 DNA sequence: TGTGCTAGCAGCGCCCACCCGAGCTCCTACAATGAGCAGTTCTTC. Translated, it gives CASSAHPSSYNEQFF.

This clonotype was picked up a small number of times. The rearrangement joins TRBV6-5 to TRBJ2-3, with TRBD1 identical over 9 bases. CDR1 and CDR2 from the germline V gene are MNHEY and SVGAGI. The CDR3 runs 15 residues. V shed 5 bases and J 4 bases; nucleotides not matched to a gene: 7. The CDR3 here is CASSIQGALADTQYF. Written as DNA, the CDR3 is TGTGCCAGCAGTATACAGGGGGCTCTCGCAGATACGCAGTATTTT.

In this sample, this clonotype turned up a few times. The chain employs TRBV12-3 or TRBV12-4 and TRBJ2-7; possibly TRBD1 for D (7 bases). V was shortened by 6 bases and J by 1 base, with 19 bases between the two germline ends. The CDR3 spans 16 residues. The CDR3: CASSQGGTARSYEQYF. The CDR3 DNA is TGTGCCAGCAGCCAAGGAGGGACAGCAAGATCCTACGAGCAGTACTTC.

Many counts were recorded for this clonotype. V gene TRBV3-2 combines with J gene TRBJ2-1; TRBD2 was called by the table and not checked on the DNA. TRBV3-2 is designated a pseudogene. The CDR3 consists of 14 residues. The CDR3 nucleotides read TGTGCCAGCAGCCCCCAGCGGTGGTACAATGAGCAGTTCTTC. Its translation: CASSPQRWYNEQFF.

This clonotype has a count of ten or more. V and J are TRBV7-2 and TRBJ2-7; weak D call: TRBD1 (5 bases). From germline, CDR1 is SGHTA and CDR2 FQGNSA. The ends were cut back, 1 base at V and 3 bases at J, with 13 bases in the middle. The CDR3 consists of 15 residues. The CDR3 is CASSLEAGMSYEQYF. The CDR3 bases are TGTGCCAGCAGCTTAGAAGCAGGGATGAGCTACGAGCAGTACTTC. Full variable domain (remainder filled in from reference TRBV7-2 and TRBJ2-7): GAGVSQSPSNKVTEKGKDVELRCDPISGHTALYWYRQSLGQGLEFLIYFQGNSAPDKSGLPSDRFSAERTGGSVSTLTIQRTQQEDSAVYLCASSLEAGMSYEQYFGPGTRLTVT.

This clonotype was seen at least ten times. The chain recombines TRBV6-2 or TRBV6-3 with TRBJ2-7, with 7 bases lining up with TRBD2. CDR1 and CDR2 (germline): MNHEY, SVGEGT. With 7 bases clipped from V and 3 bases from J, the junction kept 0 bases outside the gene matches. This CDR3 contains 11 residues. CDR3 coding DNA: TGTGCCAGCACGGGGGGCTACGAGCAGTACTTC. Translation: CASTGGYEQYF.

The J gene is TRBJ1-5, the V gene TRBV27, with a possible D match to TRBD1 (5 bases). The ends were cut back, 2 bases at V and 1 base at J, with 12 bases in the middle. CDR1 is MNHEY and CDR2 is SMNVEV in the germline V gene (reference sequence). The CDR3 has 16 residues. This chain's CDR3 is CASSLILDSSNQPQHF. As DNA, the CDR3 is TGTGCCAGCAGTTTAATCCTCGACAGCAGCAATCAGCCCCAGCATTTT.

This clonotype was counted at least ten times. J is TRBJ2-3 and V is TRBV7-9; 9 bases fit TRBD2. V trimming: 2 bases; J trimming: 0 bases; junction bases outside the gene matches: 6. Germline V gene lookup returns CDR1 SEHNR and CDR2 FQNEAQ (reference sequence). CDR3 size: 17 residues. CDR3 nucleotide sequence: TGTGCCAGCAGCTTACTAGCGGGAACCGGGAGCACAGATACGCAGTATTTT. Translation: CASSLLAGTGSTDTQYF.

The CDR3 sequence is CASSQGYGATNEKLFF. The CDR3 DNA is TGCGCCAGCAGCCAAGGCTACGGAGCAACTAATGAAAAACTGTTTTTT. The chain recombines TRBV4-3 with TRBJ1-4; no clear D. The germline V gene encodes CDR1 LGHNA and CDR2 YSLEER. The CDR3 extends over 16 amino acids. Trimming pared 1 base from V and 0 bases from J, leaving 9 bases between.

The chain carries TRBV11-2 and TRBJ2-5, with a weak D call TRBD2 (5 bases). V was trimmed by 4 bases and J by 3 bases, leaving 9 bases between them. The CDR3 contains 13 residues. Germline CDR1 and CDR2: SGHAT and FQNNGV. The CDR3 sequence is CASSSSGKETQYF. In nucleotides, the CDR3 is TGTGCCAGCAGCTCGAGCGGAAAAGAGACCCAGTACTTC.

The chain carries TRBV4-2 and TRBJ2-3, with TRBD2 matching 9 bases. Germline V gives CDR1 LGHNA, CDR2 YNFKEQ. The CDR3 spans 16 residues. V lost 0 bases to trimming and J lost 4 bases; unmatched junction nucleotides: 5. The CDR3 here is CASSQEGGRGADTQYF. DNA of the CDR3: TGTGCCAGCAGCCAAGAGGGCGGGAGGGGCGCAGATACGCAGTATTTT.

CDR3 bases: TGTGCCAGTAGTATCCAGGGGACAGGGATCGGGAACGGGGAGCTGTTTTTT. Amino acids: CASSIQGTGIGNGELFF. The chain has TRBV19 and TRBJ2-2; 9 bases are a match to TRBD1. The CDR3 is made up of 17 amino acids. Germline V CDR1 and CDR2: LNHDA, SQIVND (reference sequence). V shed 3 bases, J shed 7 bases, and the junction held 12 bases outside the gene matches.

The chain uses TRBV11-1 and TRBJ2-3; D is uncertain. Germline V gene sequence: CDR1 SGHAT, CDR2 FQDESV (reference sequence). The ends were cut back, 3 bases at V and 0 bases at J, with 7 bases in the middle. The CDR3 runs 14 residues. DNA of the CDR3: TGTGCCAGCAGCTTGACCCCTAGCACAGATACGCAGTATTTT. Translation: CASSLTPSTDTQYF.

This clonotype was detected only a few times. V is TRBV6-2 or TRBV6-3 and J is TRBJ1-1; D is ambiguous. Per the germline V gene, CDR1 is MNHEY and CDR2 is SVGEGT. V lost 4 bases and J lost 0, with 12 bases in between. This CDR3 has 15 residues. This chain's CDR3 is CASSSRVGMNTEAFF. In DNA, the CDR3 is TGTGCCAGCAGTTCGAGGGTAGGGATGAACACTGAAGCTTTCTTT.

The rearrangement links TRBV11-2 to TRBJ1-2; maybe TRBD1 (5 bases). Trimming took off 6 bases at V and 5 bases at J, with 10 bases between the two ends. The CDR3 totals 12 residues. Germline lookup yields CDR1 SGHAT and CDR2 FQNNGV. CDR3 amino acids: CASSSTGYGYTF. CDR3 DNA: TGTGCCAGCAGTTCCACAGGATATGGCTACACCTTC.

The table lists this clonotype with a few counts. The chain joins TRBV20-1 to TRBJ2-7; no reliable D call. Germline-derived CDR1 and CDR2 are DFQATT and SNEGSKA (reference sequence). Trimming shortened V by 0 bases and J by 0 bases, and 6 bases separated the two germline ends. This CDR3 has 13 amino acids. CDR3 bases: TGCAGTGCTAGAGAGCAGCCCTCCTACGAGCAGTACTTC. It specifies CSAREQPSYEQYF.

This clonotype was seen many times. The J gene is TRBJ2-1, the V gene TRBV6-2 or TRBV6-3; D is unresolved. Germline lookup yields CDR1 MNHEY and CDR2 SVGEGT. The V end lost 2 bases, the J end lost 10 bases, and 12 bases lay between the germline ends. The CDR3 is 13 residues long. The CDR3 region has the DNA TGTGCCAGCAGTTACGAGCCTCGATGGGAGCAGTTCTTC. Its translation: CASSYEPRWEQFF.

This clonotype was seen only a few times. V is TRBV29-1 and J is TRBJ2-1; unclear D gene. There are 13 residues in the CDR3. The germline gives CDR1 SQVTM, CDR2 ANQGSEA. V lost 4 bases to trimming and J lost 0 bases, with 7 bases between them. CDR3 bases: TGCAGCGTTGCGAGATTCTCCTACAATGAGCAGTTCTTC. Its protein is CSVARFSYNEQFF.

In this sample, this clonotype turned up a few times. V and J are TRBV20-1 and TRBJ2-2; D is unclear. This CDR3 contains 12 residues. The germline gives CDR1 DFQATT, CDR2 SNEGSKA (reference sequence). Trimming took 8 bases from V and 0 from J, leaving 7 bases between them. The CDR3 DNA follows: TGCAGTATACCCCCGAACACCGGGGAGCTGTTTTTT. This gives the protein CSIPPNTGELFF.

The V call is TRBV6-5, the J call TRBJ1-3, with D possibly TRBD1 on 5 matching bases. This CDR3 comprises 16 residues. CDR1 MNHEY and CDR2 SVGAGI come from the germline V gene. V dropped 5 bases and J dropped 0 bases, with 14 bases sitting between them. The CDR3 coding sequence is TGTGCCAGCAGTAAACAGGAGCCCATCTCTGGAAACACCATATATTTT. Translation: CASSKQEPISGNTIYF.

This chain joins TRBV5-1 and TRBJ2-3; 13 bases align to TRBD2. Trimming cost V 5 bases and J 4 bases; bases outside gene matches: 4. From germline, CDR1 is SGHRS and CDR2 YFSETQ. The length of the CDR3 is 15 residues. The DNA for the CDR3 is TGCGCCAGCAGGAGACTAGCGGGAGGAGCAGATACGCAGTATTTT. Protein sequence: CASRRLAGGADTQYF.

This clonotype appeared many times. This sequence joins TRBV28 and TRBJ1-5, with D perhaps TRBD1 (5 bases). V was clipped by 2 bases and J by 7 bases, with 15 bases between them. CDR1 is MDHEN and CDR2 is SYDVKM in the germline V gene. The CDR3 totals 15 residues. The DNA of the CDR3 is TGTGCCAGCAGTTTACAGGGATCAGGTAGACAGCCCCAGCATTTT. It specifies CASSLQGSGRQPQHF.

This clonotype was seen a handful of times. This chain's CDR3 is CASSETGTSYGYTF. The CDR3 DNA is TGTGCCAGCAGTGAAACGGGAACCTCCTATGGCTACACCTTC. This chain links TRBV2 with TRBJ1-2; D uncertain. The CDR3 sequence is 14 residues long. Germline CDR1 reads SNHLY; CDR2 reads FYNNEI. With 2 bases removed from V and 4 bases from J, the gap between germline ends came to 11 bases.

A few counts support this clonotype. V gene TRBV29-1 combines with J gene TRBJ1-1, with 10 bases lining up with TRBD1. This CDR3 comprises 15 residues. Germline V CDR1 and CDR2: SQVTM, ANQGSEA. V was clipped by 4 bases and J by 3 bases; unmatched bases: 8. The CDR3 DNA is TGCAGCGTTGTAAATACGGGACAGGGGTACACTGAAGCTTTCTTT. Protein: CSVVNTGQGYTEAFF.

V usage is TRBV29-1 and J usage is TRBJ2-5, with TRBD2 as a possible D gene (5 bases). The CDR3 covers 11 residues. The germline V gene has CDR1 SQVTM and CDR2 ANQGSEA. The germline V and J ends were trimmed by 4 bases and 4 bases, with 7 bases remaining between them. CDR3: CSVGSVETQYF. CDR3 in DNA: TGCAGCGTTGGTAGCGTAGAGACCCAGTACTTC.

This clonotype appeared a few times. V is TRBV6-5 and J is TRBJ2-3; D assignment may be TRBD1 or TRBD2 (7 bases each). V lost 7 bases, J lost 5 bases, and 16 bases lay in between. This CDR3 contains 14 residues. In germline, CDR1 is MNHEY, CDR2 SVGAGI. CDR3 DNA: TGTGCCAGCAAAGAGACAGGGAGGGGAGATACGCAGTATTTT. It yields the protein CASKETGRGDTQYF.

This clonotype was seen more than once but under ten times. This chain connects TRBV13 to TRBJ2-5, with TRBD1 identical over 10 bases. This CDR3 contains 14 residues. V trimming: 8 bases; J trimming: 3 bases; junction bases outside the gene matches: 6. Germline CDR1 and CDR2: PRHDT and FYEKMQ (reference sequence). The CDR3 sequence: CASAKGTGEETQYF. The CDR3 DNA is TGTGCCAGCGCGAAGGGGACAGGGGAAGAGACCCAGTACTTC.